The 10 T cell receptor beta chains listed next were all sequenced from one sample in a study of Ad26.COV2.S vaccination and SARS-CoV-2 variants. As for treatment: 15 to 20 received Ad26.COV2.S at low or high dose, single or two shots; 5 received placebo; per-sample allocation not given. Sampling happened 63 days after the first vaccine or placebo injection. Some clones are missing from TCRdb's copy, which holds only in-frame ones; the method was immunoSEQ multiplex PCR. The data show around 450,000 clones, roughly 89% seen once. This specimen consisted of peripheral blood, obtained in a trial of Ad26.COV2.S vaccine versus placebo. The receptor set was obtained from a person between 18 and 65 years old who received the Ad26.COV2.S COVID-19 vaccine or a placebo.

This chain links TRBV28 with TRBJ1-2; no clear D. This CDR3 contains 13 residues. Trimming cost V 5 bases and J 4 bases, with 11 bases left between them. Germline V gene sequence: CDR1 MDHEN, CDR2 SYDVKM. The CDR3 reads CASSPTEVYGYTF. The CDR3 DNA reads as TGTGCCAGCAGTCCGACGGAGGTCTATGGCTACACCTTC.

V is TRBV7-8 and J is TRBJ1-6; the D gene is possibly TRBD1 (5 bases). Germline V gives CDR1 SGHVS, CDR2 FQNEAQ. Trimming took off 0 bases at V and 7 bases at J, with 13 bases between the two ends. This CDR3 has 16 residues. CDR3 in amino acids: CASSLAGRILNSPLHF. The DNA of the CDR3 is TGTGCCAGCAGCTTAGCGGGACGAATCCTAAATTCACCCCTCCACTTT.

The chain is built from TRBV5-3 and TRBJ2-7; D possibly corresponds to TRBD2 (6 bases). TRBV5-3 is labeled an ORF, and its function is uncertain. The CDR3 has 20 residues. V was trimmed by 0 bases and J by 0 bases, leaving 25 bases between them. The CDR3 sequence: CARSLGGIMGTSISSYEQYV. CDR3 DNA: TGTGCCAGAAGCTTGGGGGGAATTATGGGGACTTCCATTAGCTCCTACGAGCAGTACGTC.

The rearrangement links TRBV5-1 to TRBJ1-4, with D uncertain. Trimming removed 0 bases from V and 6 bases from J, with 9 bases in between. CDR1 is SGHRS, CDR2 YFSETQ, per germline. CDR3 length: 14 residues. CDR3: CASSLESGDEKLFF. The CDR3 nucleotides are TGCGCCAGCAGCTTGGAGTCAGGCGATGAAAAACTGTTTTTT.

CDR3 amino acids: CASSLEAGAKTQYF. CDR3 DNA sequence: TGTGCCAGCAGCTTAGAAGCGGGGGCCAAGACCCAGTACTTC. The chain links TRBV5-4 to TRBJ2-5, with 8 bases matching TRBD2. Germline V gene sequence: CDR1 SGHNT, CDR2 YYREEE (reference sequence). The CDR3 contains 14 residues. J gave up 6 bases and V 2 bases, and 6 bases lay outside the gene matches.

This clone has just one count. The chain carries TRBV27 and TRBJ1-5; D might be TRBD1 (6 bases). Germline V lookup: CDR1 MNHEY, CDR2 SMNVEV (reference sequence). This CDR3 has 17 residues. V lost 4 bases and J 1 base, leaving 17 bases between the germline ends. DNA of the CDR3: TGTGCCAGCAGTTCGGTGGAGAGGGGGTTAAGCAATCAGCCCCAGCATTTT. Translated, it gives CASSSVERGLSNQPQHF.

The chain couples TRBV12-3 or TRBV12-4 to TRBJ1-2; D gene ambiguous. CDR3 length: 13 residues. V lost 5 bases, J lost 12 bases, and 19 bases lay in between. DNA for the CDR3: TGTGCCAGCAGTCTGAACCCTGACACTCACCACACCTTC. Its protein is CASSLNPDTHHTF.

The V and J genes are TRBV6-4 and TRBJ2-2, with TRBD2 identical over 7 bases. The trim removed 6 bases at V and 0 bases at J, leaving 1 base unmatched. Germline V gene lookup returns CDR1 MRHNA and CDR2 SNTAGT. The CDR3 loop spans 14 amino acids. As DNA, the CDR3 is TGTGCCAGCAGCAGCGGGGCGAACACCGGGGAGCTGTTTTTT. Translating gives CASSSGANTGELFF.

The rearrangement joins TRBV24-1 to TRBJ2-3; 7 bases are a match to TRBD1. Per germline, CDR1 KGHDR and CDR2 SFDVKD. The J segment lost 2 bases and the V segment lost 7 bases, leaving 14 bases of the junction unmatched. The CDR3 sequence is 17 residues long. The CDR3 DNA follows: TGTGCCACCAGCAGTGATTACCGGGACAGACACACAGATACGCAGTATTTT. Its protein is CATSSDYRDRHTDTQYF.

As regards this clone: Other DNA sequences in this specimen translate into the identical CDR3. The chain is built from TRBV2 and TRBJ2-5; D could derive from TRBD1 or TRBD2 (5 bases each). Per the germline V gene, CDR1 is SNHLY and CDR2 is FYNNEI. The CDR3 has 11 residues. Trimming took off 7 bases at V and 5 bases at J, with 8 bases between the two ends. CDR3 bases: TGTGCCAGCAAAGGGGAGGAGACCCAGTACTTC. Residues: CASKGEETQYF.